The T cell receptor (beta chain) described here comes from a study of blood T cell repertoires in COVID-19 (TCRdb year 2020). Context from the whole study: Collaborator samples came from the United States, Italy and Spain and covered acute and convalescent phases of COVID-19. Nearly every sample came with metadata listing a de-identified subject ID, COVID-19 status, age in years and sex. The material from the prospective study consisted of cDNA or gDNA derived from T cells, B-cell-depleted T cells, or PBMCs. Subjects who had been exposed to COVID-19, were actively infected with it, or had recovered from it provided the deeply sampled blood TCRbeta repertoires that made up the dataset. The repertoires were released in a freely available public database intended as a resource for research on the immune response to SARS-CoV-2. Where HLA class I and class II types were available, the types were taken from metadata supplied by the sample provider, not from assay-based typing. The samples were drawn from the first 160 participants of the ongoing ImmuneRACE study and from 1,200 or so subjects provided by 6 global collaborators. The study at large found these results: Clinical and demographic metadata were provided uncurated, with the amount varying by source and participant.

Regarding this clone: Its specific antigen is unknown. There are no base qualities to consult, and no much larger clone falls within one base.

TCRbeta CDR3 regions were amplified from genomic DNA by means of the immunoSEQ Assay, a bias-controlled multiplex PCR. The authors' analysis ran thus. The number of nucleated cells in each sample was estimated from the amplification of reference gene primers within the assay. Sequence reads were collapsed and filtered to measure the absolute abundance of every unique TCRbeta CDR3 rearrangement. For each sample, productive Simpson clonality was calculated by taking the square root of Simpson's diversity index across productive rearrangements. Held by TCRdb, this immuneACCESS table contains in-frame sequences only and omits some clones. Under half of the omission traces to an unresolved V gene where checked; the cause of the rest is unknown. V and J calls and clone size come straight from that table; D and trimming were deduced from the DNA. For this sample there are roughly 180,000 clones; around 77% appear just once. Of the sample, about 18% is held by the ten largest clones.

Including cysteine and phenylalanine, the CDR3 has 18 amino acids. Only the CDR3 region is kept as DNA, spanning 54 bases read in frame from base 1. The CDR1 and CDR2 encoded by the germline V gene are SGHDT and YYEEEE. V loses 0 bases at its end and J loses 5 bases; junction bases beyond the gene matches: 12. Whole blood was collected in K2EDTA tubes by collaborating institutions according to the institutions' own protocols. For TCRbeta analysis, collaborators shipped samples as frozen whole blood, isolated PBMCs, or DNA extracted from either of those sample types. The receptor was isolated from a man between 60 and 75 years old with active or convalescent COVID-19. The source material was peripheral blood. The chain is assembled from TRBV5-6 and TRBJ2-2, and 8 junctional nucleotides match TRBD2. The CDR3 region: CASSLGLAGPAGTGELFF. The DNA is TGTGCCAGCAGCTTGGGGCTAGCGGGCCCCGCGGGGACCGGGGAGCTGTTTTTT.